This TCR beta chain was identified in a study of T-cell memory formation after mild COVID-19. Findings of the study overall: Pre-infection memory already had some responding clones, implying cross-reactive memory joined. In second-wave clones peaking day 37, SARS-CoV-2 specificity remained unconfirmed.

MiXCR, applied by TCRdb to the 5' RACE reads, yields one record per CDR3 protein. The data contain around 530,000 distinct CDR3 sequences, approximately 21% of them singletons. Details on this clonotype: Its target is not known.

V dropped 0 bases and J dropped 5 bases, with 15 bases sitting between them. In germline, CDR1 is SGHDT, CDR2 YYEEEE. The CDR3 sequence is 16 residues long. This clonotype originated in an adult woman who had mild COVID-19 (a few samples of this study predate the infection). Cell type and time point are not known. The specimen was PBMCs or a T cell subset sorted from them (not recorded which). The rearrangement uses TRBV5-6 and TRBJ2-1, with D unresolved. The CDR3 DNA follows: TGTGCCAGCAGCTTGGGCGCGGCTAGACGTAACAATGAGCAGTTCTTC. Amino acid sequence: CASSLGAARRNNEQFF. Looking up the rest from reference TRBV5-6 and TRBJ2-1 gives the full variable domain: DAGVTQSPTHLIKTRGQQVTLRCSPKSGHDTVSWYQQALGQGPQFIFQYYEEEERQRGNFPDRFSGHQFPNYSSELNVNALLLGDSALYLCASSLGAARRNNEQFFGPGTRLTVL.